This TCR beta chain was sequenced in a study of blood T cell repertoires in COVID-19. Study in general: From the United States, Italy and Spain came samples of acute and convalescent COVID-19.

Original analysis: By means of reference gene primer amplification, nucleated cell counts were estimated. Repertoires were generated with immunoSEQ multiplex PCR, while TCRdb's copy carries only in-frame clones and drops some. That table furnishes V, J and clone size, whereas the DNA furnished D and trimming. The repertoire holds around 400,000 clones, with around 87% as singletons. The V segment lost 6 bases and the J segment 7 bases; nucleotides outside the gene matches: 10. The CDR3 length is 14 residues. Germline V gene lookup returns CDR1 LNHDA and CDR2 SQIVND (reference sequence). Recruited during active infection, patients (from Seattle) were subsequently followed longitudinally.

The clonotype originates from a woman in her 30s with COVID-19, enrolled during active disease. The chain links TRBV19 to TRBJ2-7, with 9 bases matching TRBD2. Source material: peripheral blood. Written as DNA, the CDR3 is TGTGCCAGTAGCCCGACTAGCGGTGAAGGGGAGCAGTACTTC. It codes for CASSPTSGEGEQYF.